These 14 T cell receptor beta chains came from one sample sequenced in a study of regulatory T cells in long-lasting Graves disease. Arm-PCR with iRepertoire HTBI primers amplified the CDR3 regions for these TCR beta libraries. TCRdb analysed the multiplex PCR reads with MiXCR anew, one entry per CDR3 protein. Here the sample spans a few hundred thousand distinct CDR3 sequences, around 17% being singletons. Described time point: newly diagnosed GD, antithyroid drugs for less than 3 months. PBMC-extracted RNA yielded the TCR library. These data were also filed under a second study, of T cells in Graves' hyperthyroidism and ophthalmopathy.

Source: peripheral blood mononuclear cells (PBMCs), taken at new diagnosis, from a patient treated with antithyroid drugs. The origin of the receptors is a man aged 40-49 years with Graves disease.

Concerning this clonotype itself: This may arise from a read error, as a much more abundant clone is one base away. The chain employs TRBV20-1 and TRBJ2-5; perhaps D is TRBD1 or TRBD2 (5 bases each). Germline V gene data show CDR1 as DFQATT and CDR2 as SNEGSKA (reference sequence). There are 11 residues in the CDR3. The CDR3 sequence is CSAWDQETQCF. The CDR3 DNA is TGCAGTGCCTGGGACCAAGAGACCCAGTGCTTC.

This clonotype was observed many times. The rearrangement uses TRBV27 and TRBJ2-3, with 12 nucleotides matching TRBD2. Germline lookup yields CDR1 MNHEY and CDR2 SMNVEV (reference sequence). Trimming took 3 bases from V and 8 from J; bases not matched to a gene: 9. This CDR3 region has 16 residues. The CDR3 loop is CASSFPTSGGWGTQYF. The DNA of the CDR3 is TGTGCCAGCAGTTTCCCGACTAGCGGGGGTTGGGGTACGCAGTATTTT.

This clonotype was detected many times. The V and J genes are TRBV6-2 or TRBV6-3 and TRBJ2-7; D is possibly TRBD2 (6 bases). CDR1 MNHEY and CDR2 SVGEGT come from the germline V gene. V was shortened by 0 bases and J by 3 bases, with 12 bases between the two germline ends. The CDR3 length is 15 residues. CDR3 sequence: CASSYSYLASYEQYF. The CDR3 DNA follows: TGTGCCAGCAGTTACTCGTACCTAGCGAGCTACGAGCAGTACTTC.

This clonotype was counted ten times or more. The chain links TRBV12-3 or TRBV12-4 to TRBJ2-3; TRBD2 agrees at 8 bases. This CDR3 is built from 17 residues. Losses at the gene ends were 3 bases for V and 0 bases for J; bases not matched to a gene: 8. This CDR3 reads CASSFRGGETSTDTQYF. The CDR3, as DNA: TGTGCCAGCAGTTTTCGGGGGGGGGAAACTAGCACAGATACGCAGTATTTT.

This clonotype was recorded at least ten times. CDR3: CASSQTSGGSYNEQFF. In nucleotides, the CDR3 is TGTGCCAGCAGCCAGACTAGCGGGGGCTCCTACAATGAGCAGTTCTTC. This sequence joins TRBV4-2 and TRBJ2-1, with 12 positions matching TRBD2. The junction had 0 bases not matched to a gene; V was cut back by 3 bases and J by 0 bases. The CDR3 is made up of 16 amino acids. Per germline, CDR1 LGHNA and CDR2 YNFKEQ.

This clonotype was seen a handful of times. The chain has TRBV5-1 and TRBJ2-6; TRBD1 matches 10 bases. Trimming cost V 0 bases and J 2 bases; bases outside gene matches: 2. The length of the CDR3 is 17 residues. Germline CDR1 reads SGHRS; CDR2 reads YFSETQ. The CDR3 protein is CASSLGQGATGANVLTF. DNA for the CDR3: TGCGCCAGCAGCTTGGGACAGGGGGCGACTGGGGCCAACGTCCTGACTTTC.

This clonotype was seen only a few times. The gene calls are TRBV14 and TRBJ1-1, with D unresolved. Trimming pared 5 bases from V and 0 bases from J, leaving 7 bases between. The CDR3 length is 13 residues. Germline values: CDR1 SGHDN, CDR2 FVKESK. CDR3: CASSENLNTEAFF. The CDR3 DNA reads TGTGCCAGCAGCGAGAATTTGAACACTGAAGCTTTCTTT.

This sequence joins TRBV7-2 and TRBJ1-5; perhaps TRBD1 as D (5 bases). Trimming stripped 1 base from V and 0 bases from J, with 7 bases between. Per the germline V gene, CDR1 is SGHTA and CDR2 is FQGNSA. There are 15 residues in the CDR3. The CDR3 is CASSLVGRSNQPQHF. The DNA for the CDR3 is TGTGCCAGCAGCTTAGTGGGGCGTAGCAATCAGCCCCAGCATTTT.

The sample holds many counts of this clonotype. This sequence joins TRBV2 and TRBJ2-3; no clear D gene. CDR1 and CDR2 (germline): SNHLY, FYNNEI. Trimming left V 0 bases short and J 1 base short, with 14 bases between. This CDR3 comprises 17 residues. The CDR3 sequence is CASSEALPGVRTDTQYF. The CDR3 nucleotides are TGTGCCAGCAGTGAAGCGCTTCCGGGCGTCCGCACAGATACGCAGTATTTT.

This clonotype was detected a few times. CDR3 DNA sequence: TGTGCCAGCAGCTTAGCGGGCTATGGCTCTGGAAACACCATATATTTT. Protein sequence: CASSLAGYGSGNTIYF. This sequence joins TRBV7-9 and TRBJ1-3; D unresolved. CDR1 SEHNR and CDR2 FQNEAQ come from the germline V gene (reference sequence). The V and J ends lost 0 bases and 0 bases respectively, with 9 bases between them. The CDR3 totals 16 residues.

The table lists this clonotype with a few counts. The chain recombines TRBV19 with TRBJ2-2; TRBD2 matches 15 bases. The CDR3 is 14 amino acids. V lost 10 bases to trimming and J lost 6 bases; unmatched junction nucleotides: 3. CDR1 and CDR2 (germline): LNHDA, SQIVND (reference sequence). CDR3 DNA: TGTGCCACCGGACTAGCGGGGGGGGCCGGGGAGCTGTTTTTT. Its protein is CATGLAGGAGELFF.

The genes are TRBV5-1 and TRBJ2-3; 8 bases fit TRBD1. V lost 4 bases to trimming and J lost 4 bases; unmatched junction nucleotides: 8. Germline V lookup: CDR1 SGHRS, CDR2 YFSETQ. This CDR3 spans 15 amino acids. CDR3 amino acids: CASSRTGPPADTQYF. As DNA, the CDR3 is TGCGCCAGCAGCCGGACAGGGCCCCCCGCAGATACGCAGTATTTT. The full variable domain, its missing parts supplied by reference TRBV5-1 and TRBJ2-3, is KAGVTQTPRYLIKTRGQQVTLSCSPISGHRSVSWYQQTPGQGLQFLFEYFSETQRNKGNFPGRFSGRQFSNSRSEMNVSTLELGDSALYLCASSRTGPPADTQYFGPGTRLTVL.

This clonotype was seen ten or more times. CDR3 sequence reads: CSAREGTFSGNTIYF. The CDR3 DNA is TGCAGTGCTAGGGAGGGGACTTTCTCTGGAAACACCATATATTTT. This rearrangement joins TRBV20-1 to TRBJ1-3; possible D gene TRBD1, 5 bases. The CDR3 runs to 15 residues. Trimming stripped 3 bases from V and 0 bases from J, with 12 bases between. Germline loops: CDR1 DFQATT, CDR2 SNEGSKA (reference sequence).

This clonotype was counted many times. The CDR3 loop reads CASGWDRLVDTQYF. Here the CDR3 DNA reads TGTGCCAGCGGCTGGGACAGGCTCGTAGATACGCAGTATTTT. The gene calls are TRBV6-1 and TRBJ2-3; 8 bases match TRBD1. The length of the CDR3 is 14 residues. The V gene's germline CDR1 is MNHNS and CDR2 SASEGT. The V and J ends lost 8 bases and 5 bases, in that order; junction bases with no gene match: 9.